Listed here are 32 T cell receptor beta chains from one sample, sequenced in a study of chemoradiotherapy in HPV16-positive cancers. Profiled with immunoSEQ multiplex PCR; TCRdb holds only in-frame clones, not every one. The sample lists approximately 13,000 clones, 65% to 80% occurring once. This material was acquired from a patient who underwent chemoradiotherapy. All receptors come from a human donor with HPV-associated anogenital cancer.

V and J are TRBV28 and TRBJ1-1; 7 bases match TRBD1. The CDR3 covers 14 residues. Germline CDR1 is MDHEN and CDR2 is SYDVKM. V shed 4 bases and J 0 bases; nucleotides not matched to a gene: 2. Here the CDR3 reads CASSWTGMNTEAFF. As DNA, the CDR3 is TGTGCCAGCAGTTGGACAGGTATGAACACTGAAGCTTTCTTT.

The CDR3 nucleotides read TGTGCCAGCAGCTTAATGGGGGGATCCTACGAGCAGTACTTC. Translated, it gives CASSLMGGSYEQYF. The gene calls are TRBV7-6 and TRBJ2-7; possibly TRBD2 for D (6 bases). The CDR3 covers 14 residues. V dropped 2 bases and J dropped 1 base, with 9 bases sitting between them. CDR1 and CDR2 from the germline V gene are SGHVS and FNYEAQ.

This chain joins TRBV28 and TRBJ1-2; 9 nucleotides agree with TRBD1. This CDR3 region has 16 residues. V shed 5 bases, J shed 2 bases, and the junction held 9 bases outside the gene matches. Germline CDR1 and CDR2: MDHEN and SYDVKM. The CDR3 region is CASSASGTGSNYGYTF. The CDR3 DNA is TGTGCCAGCAGTGCCTCCGGGACAGGGTCGAACTATGGCTACACCTTC.

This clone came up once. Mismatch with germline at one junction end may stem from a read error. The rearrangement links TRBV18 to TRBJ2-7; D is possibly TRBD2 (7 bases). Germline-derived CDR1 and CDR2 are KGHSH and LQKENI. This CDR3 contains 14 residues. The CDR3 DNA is TGTGCCAGCTCGCGGGATCAGGCGGGGGCTCCCACAAACTTC. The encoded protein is CASSRDQAGAPTNF.

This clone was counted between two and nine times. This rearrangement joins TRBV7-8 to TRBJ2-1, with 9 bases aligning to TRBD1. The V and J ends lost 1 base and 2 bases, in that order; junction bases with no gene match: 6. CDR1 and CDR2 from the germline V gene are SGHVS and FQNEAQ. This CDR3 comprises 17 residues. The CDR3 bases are TGTGCCAGCAGCTTAGGGGTAGGGACAGGGCCCTACAATGAGCAGTTCTTC. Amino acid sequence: CASSLGVGTGPYNEQFF.

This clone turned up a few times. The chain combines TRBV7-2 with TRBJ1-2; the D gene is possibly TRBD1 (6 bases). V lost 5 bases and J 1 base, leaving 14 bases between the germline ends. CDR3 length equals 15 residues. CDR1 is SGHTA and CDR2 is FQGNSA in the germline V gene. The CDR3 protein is CASSAFTGNNYGYTF. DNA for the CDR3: TGTGCCAGCAGCGCCTTCACAGGGAATAACTATGGCTACACCTTC.

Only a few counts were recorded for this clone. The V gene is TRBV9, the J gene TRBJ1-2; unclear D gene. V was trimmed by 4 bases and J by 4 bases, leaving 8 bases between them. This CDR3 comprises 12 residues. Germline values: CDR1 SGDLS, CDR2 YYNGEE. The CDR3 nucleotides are TGTGCCAGCAGCCCCCGCGGCTATGGCTACACCTTC. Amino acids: CASSPRGYGYTF.

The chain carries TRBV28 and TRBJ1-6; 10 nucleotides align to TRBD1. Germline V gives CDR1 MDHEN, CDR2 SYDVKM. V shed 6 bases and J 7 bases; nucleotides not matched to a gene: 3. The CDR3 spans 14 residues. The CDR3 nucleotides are TGTGCCAGCAGGTTGGGACAGGGGAATTCACCCCTCCACTTT. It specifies CASRLGQGNSPLHF.

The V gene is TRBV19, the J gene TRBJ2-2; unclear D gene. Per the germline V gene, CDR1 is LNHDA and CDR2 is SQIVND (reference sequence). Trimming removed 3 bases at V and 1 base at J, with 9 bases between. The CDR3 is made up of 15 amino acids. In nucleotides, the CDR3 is TGTGCCAGTAGTATTAGCTCCTGGAACACCGGGGAGCTGTTTTTT. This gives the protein CASSISSWNTGELFF.

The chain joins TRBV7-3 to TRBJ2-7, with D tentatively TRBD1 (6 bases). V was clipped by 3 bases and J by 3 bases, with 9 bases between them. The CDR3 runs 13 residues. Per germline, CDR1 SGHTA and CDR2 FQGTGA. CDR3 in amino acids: CASSLDSYYEQYF. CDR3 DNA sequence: TGTGCCAGCAGCTTGGACAGTTACTACGAGCAGTACTTC.

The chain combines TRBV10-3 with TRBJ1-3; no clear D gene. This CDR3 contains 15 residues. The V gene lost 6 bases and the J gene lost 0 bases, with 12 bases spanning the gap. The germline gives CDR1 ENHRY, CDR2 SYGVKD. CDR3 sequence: CAIRPDPGSGNTIYF. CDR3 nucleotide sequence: TGTGCCATCAGGCCTGACCCGGGCTCTGGAAACACCATATATTTT.

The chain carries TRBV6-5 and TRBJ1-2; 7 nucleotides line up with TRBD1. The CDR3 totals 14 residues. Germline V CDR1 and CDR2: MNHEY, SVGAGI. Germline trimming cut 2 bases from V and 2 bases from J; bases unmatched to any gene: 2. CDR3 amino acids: CASSYRDRNYGYTF. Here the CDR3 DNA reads TGTGCCAGCAGTTACCGGGACAGAAACTATGGCTACACCTTC.

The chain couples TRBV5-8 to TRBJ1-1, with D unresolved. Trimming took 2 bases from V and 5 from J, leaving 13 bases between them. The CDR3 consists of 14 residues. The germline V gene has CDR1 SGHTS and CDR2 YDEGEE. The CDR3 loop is CASSLDGEVTEAFF. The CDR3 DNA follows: TGTGCCAGCAGCTTAGATGGTGAGGTTACTGAAGCTTTCTTT.

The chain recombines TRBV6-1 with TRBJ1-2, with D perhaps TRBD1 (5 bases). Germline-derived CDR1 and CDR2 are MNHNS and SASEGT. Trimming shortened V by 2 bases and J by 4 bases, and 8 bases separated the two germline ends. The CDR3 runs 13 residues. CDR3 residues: CASSEWGGYGYTF. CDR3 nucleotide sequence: TGTGCCAGCAGTGAATGGGGCGGCTATGGCTACACCTTC.

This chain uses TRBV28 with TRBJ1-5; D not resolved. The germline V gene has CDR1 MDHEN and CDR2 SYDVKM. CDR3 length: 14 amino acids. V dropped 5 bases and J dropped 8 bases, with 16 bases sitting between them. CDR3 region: CASSRLSTAEPQHF. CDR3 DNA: TGTGCCAGCAGTCGCCTAAGTACTGCGGAGCCCCAGCATTTT. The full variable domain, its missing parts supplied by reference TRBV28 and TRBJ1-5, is DVKVTQSSRYLVKRTGEKVFLECVQDMDHENMFWYRQDPGLGLRLIYFSYDVKMKEKGDIPEGYSVSREKKERFSLILESASTNQTSMYLCASSRLSTAEPQHFGDGTRLSIL.

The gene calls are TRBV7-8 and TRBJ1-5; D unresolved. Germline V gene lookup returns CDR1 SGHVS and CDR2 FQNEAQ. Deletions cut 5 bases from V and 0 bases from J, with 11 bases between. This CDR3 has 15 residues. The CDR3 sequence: CASSPEEYSNQPQHF. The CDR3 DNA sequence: TGTGCCAGCAGCCCGGAGGAATATAGCAATCAGCCCCAGCATTTT.

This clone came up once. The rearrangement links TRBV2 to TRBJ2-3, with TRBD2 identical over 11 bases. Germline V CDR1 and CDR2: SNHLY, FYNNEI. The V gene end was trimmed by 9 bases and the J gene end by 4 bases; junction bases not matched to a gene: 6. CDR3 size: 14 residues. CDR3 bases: TGTGCCAGTGCTAGCGGGGGGAGCTCAGATACGCAGTATTTT. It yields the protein CASASGGSSDTQYF.

CDR3 region: CARGRARDRGQVSVGNTIYF. The CDR3 DNA reads TGTGCCAGAGGGAGGGCCCGGGACAGGGGACAGGTATCCGTAGGAAACACCATATATTTT. This chain joins TRBV7-8 and TRBJ1-3; 10 nucleotides align to TRBD1. CDR3 length equals 20 residues. Per germline, CDR1 SGHVS and CDR2 FQNEAQ. The V gene end was trimmed by 9 bases and the J gene end by 4 bases; junction bases not matched to a gene: 24.

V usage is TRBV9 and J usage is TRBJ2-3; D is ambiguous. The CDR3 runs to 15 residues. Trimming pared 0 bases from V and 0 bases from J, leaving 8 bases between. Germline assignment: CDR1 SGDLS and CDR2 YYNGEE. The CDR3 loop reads CASSVGGFSTDTQYF. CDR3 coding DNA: TGTGCCAGCAGCGTAGGAGGATTTAGCACAGATACGCAGTATTTT.

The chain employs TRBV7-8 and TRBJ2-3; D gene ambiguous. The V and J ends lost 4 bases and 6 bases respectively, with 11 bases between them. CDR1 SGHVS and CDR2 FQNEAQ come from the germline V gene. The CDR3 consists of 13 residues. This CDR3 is CASSSRSRDTQYF. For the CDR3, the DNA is TGTGCCAGCAGCTCCCGGTCTCGCGATACGCAGTATTTT.

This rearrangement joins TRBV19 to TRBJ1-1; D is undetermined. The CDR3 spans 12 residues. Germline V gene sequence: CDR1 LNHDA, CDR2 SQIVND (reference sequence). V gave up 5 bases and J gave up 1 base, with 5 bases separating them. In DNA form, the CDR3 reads TGTGCCAGTAGTCGGGGGAACACTGAAGCTTTCTTT. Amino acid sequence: CASSRGNTEAFF.

This CDR3 is CAIMGSSYEQYF. The DNA for the CDR3 is TGTGCCATCATGGGGAGCTCCTACGAGCAGTACTTC. This chain links TRBV10-3 with TRBJ2-7, with TRBD2 as a possible D gene (5 bases). The CDR3 is 12 residues long. Trimming took off 7 bases at V and 0 bases at J, with 7 bases between the two ends. CDR1 is ENHRY and CDR2 is SYGVKD in the germline V gene.

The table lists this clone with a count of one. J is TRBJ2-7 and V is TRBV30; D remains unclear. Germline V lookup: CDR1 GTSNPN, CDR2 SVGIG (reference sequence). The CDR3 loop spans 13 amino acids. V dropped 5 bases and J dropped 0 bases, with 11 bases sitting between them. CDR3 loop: CAWGIEDSYEQYF. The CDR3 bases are TGTGCCTGGGGGATAGAAGACTCCTACGAGCAGTACTTC.

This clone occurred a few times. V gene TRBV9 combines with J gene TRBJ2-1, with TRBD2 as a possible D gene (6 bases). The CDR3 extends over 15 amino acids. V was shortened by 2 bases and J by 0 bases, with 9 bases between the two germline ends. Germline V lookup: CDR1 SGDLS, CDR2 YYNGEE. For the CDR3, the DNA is TGTGCCAGCAGCGTTAGCGGAAGCTCCTACAATGAGCAGTTCTTC. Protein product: CASSVSGSSYNEQFF.

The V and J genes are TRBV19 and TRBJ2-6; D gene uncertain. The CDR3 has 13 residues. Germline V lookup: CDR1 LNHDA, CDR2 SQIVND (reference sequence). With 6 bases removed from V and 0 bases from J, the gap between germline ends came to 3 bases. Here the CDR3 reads CASSHSGANVLTF. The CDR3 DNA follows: TGTGCCAGTAGCCACTCTGGGGCCAACGTCCTGACTTTC.

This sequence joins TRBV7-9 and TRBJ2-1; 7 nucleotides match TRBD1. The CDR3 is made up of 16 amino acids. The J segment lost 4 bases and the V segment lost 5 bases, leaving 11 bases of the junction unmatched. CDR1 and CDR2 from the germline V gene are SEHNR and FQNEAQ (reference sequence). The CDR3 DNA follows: TGTGCCAGCAGCCCTCGTTCGGGACAGAAGTACAATGAGCAGTTCTTC. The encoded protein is CASSPRSGQKYNEQFF.

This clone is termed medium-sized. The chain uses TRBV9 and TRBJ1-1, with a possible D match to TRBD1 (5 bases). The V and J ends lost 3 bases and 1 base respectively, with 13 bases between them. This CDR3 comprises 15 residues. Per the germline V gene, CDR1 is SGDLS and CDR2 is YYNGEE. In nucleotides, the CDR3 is TGTGCCAGCAGCGAGACCGGGACGGAGAACACTGAAGCTTTCTTT. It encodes CASSETGTENTEAFF.

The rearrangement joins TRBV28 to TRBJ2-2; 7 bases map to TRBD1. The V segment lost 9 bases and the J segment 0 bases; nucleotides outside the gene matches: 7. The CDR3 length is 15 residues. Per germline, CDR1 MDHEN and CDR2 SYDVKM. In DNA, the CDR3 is TGTGCCAGTACAATGGGGACAGCGAACACCGGGGAGCTGTTTTTT. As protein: CASTMGTANTGELFF.

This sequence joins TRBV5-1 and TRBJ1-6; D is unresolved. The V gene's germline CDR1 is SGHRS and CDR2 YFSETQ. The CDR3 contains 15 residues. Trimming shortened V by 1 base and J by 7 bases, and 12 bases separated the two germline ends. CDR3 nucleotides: TGCGCCAGCAGCTTGAACGGAGGGTTGAATTCACCCCTCCACTTT. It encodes CASSLNGGLNSPLHF. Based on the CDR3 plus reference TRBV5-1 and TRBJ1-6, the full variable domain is KAGVTQTPRYLIKTRGQQVTLSCSPISGHRSVSWYQQTPGQGLQFLFEYFSETQRNKGNFPGRFSGRQFSNSRSEMNVSTLELGDSALYLCASSLNGGLNSPLHFGNGTRLTVT.

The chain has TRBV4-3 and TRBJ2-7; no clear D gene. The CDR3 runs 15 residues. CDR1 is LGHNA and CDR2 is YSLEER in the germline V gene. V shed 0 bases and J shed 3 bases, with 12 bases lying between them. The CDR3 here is CASSQDRSGIYEQYF. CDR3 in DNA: TGCGCCAGCAGCCAAGATCGATCCGGAATCTACGAGCAGTACTTC.

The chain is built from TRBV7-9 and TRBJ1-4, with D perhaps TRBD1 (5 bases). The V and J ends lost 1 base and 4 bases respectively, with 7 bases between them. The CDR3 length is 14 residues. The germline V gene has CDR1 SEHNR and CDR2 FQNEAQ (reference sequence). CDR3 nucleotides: TGTGCCAGCAGCTTAGTGGGGGATAATGAAAAACTGTTTTTT. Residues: CASSLVGDNEKLFF.

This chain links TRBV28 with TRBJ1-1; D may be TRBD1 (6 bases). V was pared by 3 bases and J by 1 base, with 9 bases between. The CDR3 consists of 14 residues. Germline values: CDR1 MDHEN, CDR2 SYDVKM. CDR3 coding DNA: TGTGCCAGCAGTTTCAGGGGTTGGAACACTGAAGCTTTCTTT. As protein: CASSFRGWNTEAFF.